This T cell receptor (beta chain) was observed in a study of T cell repertoires in cytomegalovirus infection. Turning to the study itself: Matching HLA type and CMV infection were both indicated by public TCR beta signatures.

A single record per CDR3 protein comes from TCRdb applying MiXCR to the reads. Seen here are under 90,000 distinct CDR3 sequences, 45% to 50% observed once, and the top ten hold roughly 93%. About this clonotype itself: Its cognate antigen is unknown.

The CDR3 has 14 amino acids. V dropped 6 bases and J dropped 3; count of bases not matched to a gene: 6. Germline V CDR1 and CDR2: SGHVS, FQNEAQ. This clonotype originated in a human donor in good health (CMV status not recorded). Some clones in this sample may be carry-over from other donors' samples. The chain is built from TRBV7-8 and TRBJ1-2; 8 bases are a match to TRBD1. The sample was CD8+ T cells from cultured PBMCs, taken from culture after CMV antigen stimulation. CDR3 nucleotides: TGTGCCAGCAGATCGCAGGGGGCGGACTATGGCTACACCTTC. This translates into CASRSQGADYGYTF.